The 25 T cell receptor beta chains below all came from one sample that was sequenced in a study of blood T cell repertoires in COVID-19. Sequencing was performed with immunoSEQ multiplex PCR; in TCRdb, only in-frame clones are kept and a portion is missing. The repertoire has about 210,000 clones, 92% of them found once; the top ten carry around 1.2%. The sequencing sample was made of peripheral blood. Source of these receptors: a man aged 25-45 years with acute or convalescent COVID-19.

This chain connects TRBV10-2 to TRBJ1-5; D call uncertain. Germline values: CDR1 WSHSY, CDR2 SAAADI. Trimming removed 4 bases at V and 2 bases at J, with 12 bases between. This CDR3 spans 15 amino acids. The CDR3 DNA sequence: TGCGCCAGCAGTGCCGGGAGACTAGGCAATCAGCCCCAGCATTTT. Translating it yields CASSAGRLGNQPQHF.

The rearrangement joins TRBV18 to TRBJ2-7, with D possibly TRBD1 on 5 matching bases. Looked up from germline, CDR1 is KGHSH and CDR2 is LQKENI. The CDR3 extends over 15 amino acids. Trimming removed 3 bases at V and 6 bases at J, with 18 bases between. The CDR3 DNA follows: TGTGCCAGCTCACCTCTCAGGGTTATGAGTGGCGAGCAGTACTTC. Translated: CASSPLRVMSGEQYF. Complete variable domain (other parts from reference TRBV18 and TRBJ2-7): NAGVMQNPRHLVRRRGQEARLRCSPMKGHSHVYWYRQLPEEGLKFMVYLQKENIIDESGMPKERFSAEFPKEGPSILRIQQVVRGDSAAYFCASSPLRVMSGEQYFGPGTRLTVT.

V and J are TRBV1 and TRBJ2-7; whether TRBD2, the table's D call, matches the DNA was not checked. TRBV1 is classified as a pseudogene. The CDR3 loop spans 15 amino acids. The CDR3 DNA reads TGCACCAGCAGCCAAGCCGGACTATGGAATAACGAGCAGTACTTC. Its protein is CTSSQAGLWNNEQYF.

A single count supports this clone. V is TRBV30 and J is TRBJ2-5; 7 bases line up with TRBD1. Germline V gene sequence: CDR1 GTSNPN, CDR2 SVGIG (reference sequence). The J segment lost 5 bases and the V segment lost 1 base, leaving 10 bases of the junction unmatched. CDR3 length: 15 amino acids. CDR3 sequence (DNA): TGTGCCTGGAGTGCGTCTCGACAGGGCGGGGAGACCCAGTACTTC. Protein product: CAWSASRQGGETQYF.

The chain joins TRBV3-1 (or the pseudogene TRBV3-2) to TRBJ1-1, with D hard to call. Germline values: CDR1 LGHDT, CDR2 YNNKEL (reference sequence). V lost 1 base, J lost 1 base, and 16 bases lay in between. The CDR3 spans 17 residues. The CDR3 sequence is CASSQVQTTWGNTEAFF. The CDR3 coding sequence is TGTGCCAGCAGCCAAGTCCAGACTACCTGGGGGAACACTGAAGCTTTCTTT.

The rearrangement uses TRBV6-5 and TRBJ1-1, with a possible D match to TRBD1 (5 bases). The CDR3 runs 13 residues. Trimming cost V 5 bases and J 0 bases, with 7 bases left between them. CDR1 and CDR2 (germline): MNHEY, SVGAGI. The CDR3 DNA follows: TGTGCCAGCAGTAGACAGCTGAACACTGAAGCTTTCTTT. As protein: CASSRQLNTEAFF.

This chain uses TRBV19 with TRBJ1-1; tentatively, D is TRBD1 (5 bases). V was clipped by 7 bases and J by 0 bases, with 15 bases between them. The CDR3 spans 15 residues. Per germline, CDR1 LNHDA and CDR2 SQIVND (reference sequence). DNA of the CDR3: TGTGCCAGTAAGGCCAGGGTTAACATGAACACTGAAGCTTTCTTT. Its translation is CASKARVNMNTEAFF. The complete variable domain, with remaining parts taken from reference TRBV19 and TRBJ1-1, reads DGGITQSPKYLFRKEGQNVTLSCEQNLNHDAMYWYRQDPGQGLRLIYYSQIVNDFQKGDIAEGYSVSREKKESFPLTVTSAQKNPTAFYLCASKARVNMNTEAFFGQGTRLTVV.

This rearrangement joins TRBV28 to TRBJ2-3; D uncertain. The CDR3 has 10 residues. The V end was cut by 4 bases, the J end by 8 bases, with 4 bases between. Germline V gene lookup returns CDR1 MDHEN and CDR2 SYDVKM. DNA for the CDR3: TGTGCCAGCAGTTCCCTTACGCAGTATTTT. This translates into CASSSLTQYF.

This chain uses TRBV15 with TRBJ1-1; TRBD1 agrees at 7 bases. CDR1 and CDR2 from the germline V gene are LNHNV and YYDKDF (reference sequence). There are 15 residues in the CDR3. With V trimmed by 0 bases and J by 2 bases, 3 bases remained unmatched. The CDR3 spells CATSRDRTGNTEAFF. Here the CDR3 DNA reads TGTGCCACCAGCAGAGATCGGACAGGAAACACTGAAGCTTTCTTT.

The chain uses TRBV5-1 and TRBJ2-1, with 7 bases aligning to TRBD1. Looked up from germline, CDR1 is SGHRS and CDR2 is YFSETQ. The CDR3 runs to 14 residues. J was trimmed by 6 bases and V by 0 bases; bases with no gene match: 3. The CDR3 loop reads CASSLGGTANEQFF. The CDR3 DNA reads TGCGCCAGCAGCTTGGGGGGGACAGCCAATGAGCAGTTCTTC.

The chain carries TRBV6-6 and TRBJ1-4, with D uncertain. The CDR3 is made up of 12 amino acids. V was pared by 4 bases and J by 14 bases, with 14 bases between. Germline V CDR1 and CDR2: MNHNY, SVGAGI (reference sequence). CDR3 coding DNA: TGTGCCAGCAGTTTGAGGGCTGGAAACCTGTTTTTT. Amino acid sequence: CASSLRAGNLFF.

The V and J genes are TRBV10-1 and TRBJ2-1; TRBD2 matches 11 bases. The CDR3 runs to 15 residues. Germline CDR1 and CDR2: WNHNN and SYGVQD (reference sequence). With 3 bases clipped from V and 6 bases from J, the junction kept 4 bases outside the gene matches. This CDR3 reads CASSERTSGSNEQFF. The CDR3, as DNA: TGCGCCAGCAGTGAAAGAACTAGCGGGAGCAATGAGCAGTTCTTC.

The gene calls are TRBV6-2 or TRBV6-3 and TRBJ1-2; unclear D gene. Germline lookup yields CDR1 MNHEY and CDR2 SVGEGT. The CDR3 loop spans 12 amino acids. Deletions cut 6 bases from V and 1 base from J, with 6 bases between. CDR3 in amino acids: CASSFINYGYTF. The CDR3 DNA is TGTGCCAGCAGCTTCATTAACTATGGCTACACCTTC.

This clone was observed once. The rearrangement uses TRBV18 and TRBJ1-2, with D uncertain. The V gene's germline CDR1 is KGHSH and CDR2 LQKENI. The CDR3 covers 15 residues. V lost 4 bases and J lost 2, with 14 bases in between. This chain's CDR3 is CASSLSVLLNYGYTF. CDR3 DNA sequence: TGTGCCAGCTCACTCAGCGTATTACTGAACTATGGCTACACCTTC.

This clone occurred once. The chain couples TRBV19 to TRBJ1-4, with 7 bases aligning to TRBD1. Trimming at V came to 8 bases and at J to 5 bases, leaving 11 bases not matched to a gene. The CDR3 loop spans 15 amino acids. Germline V gene lookup returns CDR1 LNHDA and CDR2 SQIVND (reference sequence). The CDR3 reads CASQTSGTANEKLFF. The CDR3 nucleotides are TGTGCCAGTCAAACCTCCGGGACAGCAAATGAAAAACTGTTTTTT.

The chain links TRBV5-1 to TRBJ2-5; 7 bases are a match to TRBD2. The CDR3 is 14 residues long. The germline V gene has CDR1 SGHRS and CDR2 YFSETQ. Trimming removed 3 bases from V and 4 bases from J; junction bases left unmatched: 6. This CDR3 is CASSSRAGRETQYF. The CDR3 DNA reads TGCGCCAGCAGCTCCAGAGCGGGAAGAGAGACCCAGTACTTC.

J is TRBJ1-4 and V is TRBV5-1, with D hard to call. The CDR3 has 15 residues. The ends were cut back, 0 bases at V and 0 bases at J, with 6 bases in the middle. Germline V gives CDR1 SGHRS, CDR2 YFSETQ. This chain's CDR3 is CASSLAGTTNEKLFF. The CDR3 DNA is TGCGCCAGCAGCTTGGCAGGCACAACTAATGAAAAACTGTTTTTT.

This rearrangement joins TRBV12-3 or TRBV12-4 to TRBJ2-7, with 8 bases fitting TRBD1. Trimming took 6 bases from V and 2 from J; bases not matched to a gene: 3. This CDR3 has 13 amino acids. CDR3 DNA sequence: TGTGCCAGCAGCCCGGGACAGGCCTACGAGCAGTACTTC. Translation: CASSPGQAYEQYF.

The gene calls are TRBV7-9 and TRBJ2-4; TRBD1 might be the D (7 bases). Trimming took off 2 bases at V and 0 bases at J, with 17 bases between the two ends. CDR1 is SEHNR, CDR2 FQNEAQ, per germline (reference sequence). The CDR3 loop spans 18 amino acids. This chain's CDR3 is CASSLLDRVGLAKNIQYF. The CDR3 DNA reads as TGTGCCAGCAGCTTACTTGACAGGGTGGGACTAGCCAAAAACATTCAGTACTTC.

V is TRBV11-2 and J is TRBJ1-1; TRBD1 might be the D (5 bases). This CDR3 region has 15 residues. Germline V gene sequence: CDR1 SGHAT, CDR2 FQNNGV. Trimming removed 4 bases at V and 8 bases at J, with 20 bases between. The CDR3 DNA reads as TGTGCCAGCAGCTCGGAGAACAGGTTCCGGCCAGAAGCTTTCTTT. Translated: CASSSENRFRPEAFF.

The genes are TRBV27 and TRBJ1-5, with 9 bases lining up with TRBD1. The CDR3 is 15 residues long. Germline V lookup: CDR1 MNHEY, CDR2 SMNVEV (reference sequence). The trim removed 6 bases at V and 4 bases at J, leaving 7 bases unmatched. The CDR3 sequence: CASSRTGVGNQPQHF. Written as DNA, the CDR3 is TGTGCCAGCAGCCGGACAGGGGTTGGGAATCAGCCCCAGCATTTT.

The V gene is TRBV12-3 or TRBV12-4, the J gene TRBJ2-5, with D perhaps TRBD2 (5 bases). The V end was cut by 6 bases, the J end by 5 bases, with 10 bases between. The CDR3 length is 12 residues. DNA for the CDR3: TGTGCCAGCAGCAAGTCGGGGGAGACCCAGTACTTC. Protein product: CASSKSGETQYF.

This chain uses TRBV9 with TRBJ2-1, with a tentative D call TRBD2 (5 bases). Per the germline V gene, CDR1 is SGDLS and CDR2 is YYNGEE. This CDR3 comprises 15 residues. Trimming removed 0 bases at V and 5 bases at J, with 12 bases between. The CDR3 DNA follows: TGTGCCAGCAGCGTAGGGGAGCGGATTAACAATGAGCAGTTCTTC. Its translation is CASSVGERINNEQFF.

V gene TRBV27 combines with J gene TRBJ2-1; D may be TRBD1 (5 bases). The CDR3 loop spans 12 amino acids. Per germline, CDR1 MNHEY and CDR2 SMNVEV (reference sequence). With 6 bases removed from V and 12 bases from J, the gap between germline ends came to 15 bases. The CDR3 protein is CASSGGAARQFF. In nucleotides, the CDR3 is TGTGCCAGCAGCGGTGGGGCAGCGCGGCAGTTCTTC.

The V call is TRBV5-4, the J call TRBJ2-5; D might be TRBD2 (5 bases). Germline V gene lookup returns CDR1 SGHNT and CDR2 YYREEE (reference sequence). Trimming took off 4 bases at V and 2 bases at J, with 15 bases between the two ends. The CDR3 extends over 15 amino acids. The CDR3 bases are TGTGCCAGCAGCCCCGGTACCAGGACTCAAGAGACCCAGTACTTC. Protein sequence: CASSPGTRTQETQYF.